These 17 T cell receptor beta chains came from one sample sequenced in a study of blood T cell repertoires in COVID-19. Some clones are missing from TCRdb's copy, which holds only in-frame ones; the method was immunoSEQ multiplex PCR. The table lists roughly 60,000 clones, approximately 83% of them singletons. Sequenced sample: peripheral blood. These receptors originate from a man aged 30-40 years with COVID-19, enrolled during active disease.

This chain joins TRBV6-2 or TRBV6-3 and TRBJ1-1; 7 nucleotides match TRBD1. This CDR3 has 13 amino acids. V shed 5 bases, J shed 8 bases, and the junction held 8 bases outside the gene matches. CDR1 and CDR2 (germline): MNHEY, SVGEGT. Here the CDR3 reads CASSPNRGQEAFF. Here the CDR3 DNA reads TGTGCCAGCAGTCCAAACCGGGGACAGGAAGCTTTCTTT.

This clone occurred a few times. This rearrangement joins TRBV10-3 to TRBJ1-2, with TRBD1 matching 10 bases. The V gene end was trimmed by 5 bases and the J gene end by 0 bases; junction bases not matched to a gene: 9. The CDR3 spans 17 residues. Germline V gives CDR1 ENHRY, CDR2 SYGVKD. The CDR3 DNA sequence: TGTGCCATCAGTCCCGAGCGGGGGACAGGGGCTAACTATGGCTACACCTTC. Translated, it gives CAISPERGTGANYGYTF.

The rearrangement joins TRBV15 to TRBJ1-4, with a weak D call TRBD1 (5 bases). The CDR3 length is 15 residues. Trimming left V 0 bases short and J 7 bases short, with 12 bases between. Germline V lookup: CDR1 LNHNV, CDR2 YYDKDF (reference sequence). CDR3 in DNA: TGTGCCACCAGCAGAGATTTTGGACATCTTGAAAAACTGTTTTTT. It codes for CATSRDFGHLEKLFF.

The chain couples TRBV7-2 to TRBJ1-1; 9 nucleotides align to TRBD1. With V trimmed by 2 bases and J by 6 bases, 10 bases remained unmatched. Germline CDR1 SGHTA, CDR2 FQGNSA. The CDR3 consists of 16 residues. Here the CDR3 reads CASSLSGGTGRAEAFF. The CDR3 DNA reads TGTGCCAGCAGCTTAAGTGGGGGGACAGGGCGGGCTGAAGCTTTCTTT.

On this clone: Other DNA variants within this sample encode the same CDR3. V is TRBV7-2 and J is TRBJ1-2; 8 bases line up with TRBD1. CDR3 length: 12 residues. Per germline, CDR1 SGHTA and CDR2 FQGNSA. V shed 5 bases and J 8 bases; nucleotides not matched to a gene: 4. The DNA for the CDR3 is TGTGCCAGCAGCCCCGACAGGGGCGGCTACACCTTC. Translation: CASSPDRGGYTF.

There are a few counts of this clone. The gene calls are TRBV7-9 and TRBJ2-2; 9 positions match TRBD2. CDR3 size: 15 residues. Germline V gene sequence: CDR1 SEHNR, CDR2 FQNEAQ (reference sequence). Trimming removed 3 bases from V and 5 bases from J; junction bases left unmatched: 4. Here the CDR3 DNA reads TGTGCCAGCAGCTTGGGACTAGCACAGACCGGGGAGCTGTTTTTT. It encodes CASSLGLAQTGELFF.

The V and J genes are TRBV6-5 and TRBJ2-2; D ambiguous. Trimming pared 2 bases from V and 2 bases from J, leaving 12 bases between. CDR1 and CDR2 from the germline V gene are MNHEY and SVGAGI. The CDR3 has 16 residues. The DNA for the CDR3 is TGTGCCAGCAGTTACACCCTCGCAGTTAACACCGGGGAGCTGTTTTTT. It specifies CASSYTLAVNTGELFF.

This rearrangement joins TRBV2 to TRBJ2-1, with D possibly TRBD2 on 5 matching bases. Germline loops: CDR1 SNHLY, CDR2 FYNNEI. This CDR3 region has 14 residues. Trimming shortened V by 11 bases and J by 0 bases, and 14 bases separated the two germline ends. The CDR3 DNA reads TGTGCCGGCCAGCGGCCCAGCTCCTACAATGAGCAGTTCTTC. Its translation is CAGQRPSSYNEQFF.

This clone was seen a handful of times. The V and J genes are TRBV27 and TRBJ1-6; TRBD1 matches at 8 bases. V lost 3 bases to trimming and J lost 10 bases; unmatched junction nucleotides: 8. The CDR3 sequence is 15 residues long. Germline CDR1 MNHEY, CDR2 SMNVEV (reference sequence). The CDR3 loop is CASSFGAGGESPLHF. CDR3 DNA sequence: TGTGCCAGCAGTTTCGGAGCAGGGGGCGAATCACCCCTCCACTTT.

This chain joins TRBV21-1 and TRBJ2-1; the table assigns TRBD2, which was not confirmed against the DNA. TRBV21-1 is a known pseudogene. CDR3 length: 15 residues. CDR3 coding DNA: TGTGCCAGCAGCGCCTCTAGCGGCTCCTACAATGAGCAGTTCTTC. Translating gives CASSASSGSYNEQFF.

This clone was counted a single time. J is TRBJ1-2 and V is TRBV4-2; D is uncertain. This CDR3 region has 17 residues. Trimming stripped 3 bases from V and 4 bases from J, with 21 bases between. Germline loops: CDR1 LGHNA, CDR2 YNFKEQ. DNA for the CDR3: TGTGCCAGCAGCCACGCTGACGGACTCATGAGCTCCTATGGCTACACCTTC. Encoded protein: CASSHADGLMSSYGYTF.

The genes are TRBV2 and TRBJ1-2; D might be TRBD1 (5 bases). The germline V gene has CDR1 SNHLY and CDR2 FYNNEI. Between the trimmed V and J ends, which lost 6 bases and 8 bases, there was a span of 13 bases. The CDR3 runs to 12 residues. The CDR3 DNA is TGTGCCAGCAGCGATGACAGTTGGGGCTACACCTTC. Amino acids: CASSDDSWGYTF.

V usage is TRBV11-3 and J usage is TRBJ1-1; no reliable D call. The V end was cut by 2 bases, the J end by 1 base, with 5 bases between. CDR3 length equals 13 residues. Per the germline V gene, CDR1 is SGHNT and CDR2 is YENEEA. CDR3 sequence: CASSLSENTEAFF. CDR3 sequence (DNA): TGTGCCAGCAGCTTAAGCGAGAACACTGAAGCTTTCTTT.

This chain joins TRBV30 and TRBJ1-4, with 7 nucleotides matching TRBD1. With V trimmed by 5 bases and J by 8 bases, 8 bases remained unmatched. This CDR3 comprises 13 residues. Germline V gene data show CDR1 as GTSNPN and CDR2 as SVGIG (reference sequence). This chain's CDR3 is CAWGRQGGEKLFF. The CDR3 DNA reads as TGTGCCTGGGGCCGACAGGGAGGCGAAAAACTGTTTTTT.

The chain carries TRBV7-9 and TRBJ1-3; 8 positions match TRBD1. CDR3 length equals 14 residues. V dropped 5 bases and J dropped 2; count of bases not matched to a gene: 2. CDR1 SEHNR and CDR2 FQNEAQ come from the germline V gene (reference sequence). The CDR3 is CASSQTGAGNTIYF. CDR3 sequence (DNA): TGTGCCAGCAGCCAGACAGGGGCTGGAAACACCATATATTTT.

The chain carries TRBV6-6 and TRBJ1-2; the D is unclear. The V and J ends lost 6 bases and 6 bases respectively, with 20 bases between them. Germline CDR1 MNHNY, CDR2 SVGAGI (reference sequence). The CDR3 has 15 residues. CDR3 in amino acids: CASSLGLGSGNGYTF. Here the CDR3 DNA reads TGTGCCAGCAGCCTTGGGCTCGGGAGTGGAAATGGCTACACCTTC.

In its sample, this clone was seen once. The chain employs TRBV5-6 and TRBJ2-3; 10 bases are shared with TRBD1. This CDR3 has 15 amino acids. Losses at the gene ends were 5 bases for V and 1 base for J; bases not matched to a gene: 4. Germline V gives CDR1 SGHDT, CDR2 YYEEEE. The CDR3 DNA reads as TGTGCCAGCAGTTGGGACAGGGGAGGCACAGATACGCAGTATTTT. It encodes CASSWDRGGTDTQYF.